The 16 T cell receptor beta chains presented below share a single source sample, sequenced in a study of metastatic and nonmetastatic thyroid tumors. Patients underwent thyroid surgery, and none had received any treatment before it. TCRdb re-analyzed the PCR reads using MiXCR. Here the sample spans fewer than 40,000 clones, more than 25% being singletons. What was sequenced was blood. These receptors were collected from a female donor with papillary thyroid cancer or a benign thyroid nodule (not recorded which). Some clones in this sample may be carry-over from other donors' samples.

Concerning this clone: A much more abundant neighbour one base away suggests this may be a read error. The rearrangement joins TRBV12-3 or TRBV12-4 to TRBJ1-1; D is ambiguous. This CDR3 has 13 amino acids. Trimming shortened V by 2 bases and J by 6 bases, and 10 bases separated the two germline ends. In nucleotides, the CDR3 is TGTGCCAGCAGTTTAAGTATCCTGGCTGAAGCTTTCTTT. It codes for CASSLSILAEAFF.

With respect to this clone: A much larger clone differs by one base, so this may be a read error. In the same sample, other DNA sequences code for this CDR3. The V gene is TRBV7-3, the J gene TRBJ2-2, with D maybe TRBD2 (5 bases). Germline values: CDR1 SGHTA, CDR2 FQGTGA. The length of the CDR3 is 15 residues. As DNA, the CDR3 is TGTGCTAGCAGCCTTTCCGAGGCGGGCACCGGGGAGCTGTTTTTT. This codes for CASSLSEAGTGELFF.

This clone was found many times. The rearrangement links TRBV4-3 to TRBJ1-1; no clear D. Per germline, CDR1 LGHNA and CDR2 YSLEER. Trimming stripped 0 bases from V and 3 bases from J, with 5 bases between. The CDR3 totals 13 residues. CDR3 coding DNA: TGCGCCAGCAGCCAAGATATATACACTGAAGCTTTCTTT. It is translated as CASSQDIYTEAFF.

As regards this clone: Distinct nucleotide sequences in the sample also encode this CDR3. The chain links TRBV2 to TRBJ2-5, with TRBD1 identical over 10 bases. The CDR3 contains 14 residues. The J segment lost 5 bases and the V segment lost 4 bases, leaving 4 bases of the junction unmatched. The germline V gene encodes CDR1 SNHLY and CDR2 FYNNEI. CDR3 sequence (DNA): TGTGCCAGCAGTGGGACAGGGGGAGGGGAGACCCAGTACTTC. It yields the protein CASSGTGGGETQYF.

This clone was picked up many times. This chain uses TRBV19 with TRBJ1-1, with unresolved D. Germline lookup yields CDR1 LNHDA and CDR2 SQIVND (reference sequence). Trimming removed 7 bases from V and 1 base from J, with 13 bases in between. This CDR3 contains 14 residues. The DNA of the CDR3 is TGTGCCAGTACCCGGCCGCAGAAGAACACTGAAGCTTTCTTT. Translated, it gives CASTRPQKNTEAFF.

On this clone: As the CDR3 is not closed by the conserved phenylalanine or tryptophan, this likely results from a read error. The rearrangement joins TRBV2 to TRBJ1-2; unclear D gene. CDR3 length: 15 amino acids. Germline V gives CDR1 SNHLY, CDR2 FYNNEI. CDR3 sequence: CASGSPGGPGYVYTL. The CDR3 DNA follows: TGTGCCAGCGGATCTCCGGGAGGGCCAGGTTATGTCTACACCTTA.

This CDR3 is CASSSLPGQGAYEQYF. The CDR3 nucleotides are TGCGCCAGCAGCTCACTCCCGGGACAGGGGGCCTACGAGCAGTACTTC. The chain couples TRBV5-1 to TRBJ2-7; 11 bases map to TRBD1. The germline CDR1 and CDR2 sequences are SGHRS and YFSETQ. J gave up 2 bases and V 3 bases, and 7 bases lay outside the gene matches. The CDR3 has 16 residues. Supplemented by reference TRBV5-1 and TRBJ2-7, the full variable domain reads KAGVTQTPRYLIKTRGQQVTLSCSPISGHRSVSWYQQTPGQGLQFLFEYFSETQRNKGNFPGRFSGRQFSNSRSEMNVSTLELGDSALYLCASSSLPGQGAYEQYFGPGTRLTVT.

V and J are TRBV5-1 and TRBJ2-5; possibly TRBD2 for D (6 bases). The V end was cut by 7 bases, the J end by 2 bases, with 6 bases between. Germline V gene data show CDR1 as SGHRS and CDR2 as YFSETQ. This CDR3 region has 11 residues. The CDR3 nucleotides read TGCGCCAGCGCGGGGCAAGAGACCCAGTACTTC. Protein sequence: CASAGQETQYF. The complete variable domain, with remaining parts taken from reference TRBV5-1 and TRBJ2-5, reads KAGVTQTPRYLIKTRGQQVTLSCSPISGHRSVSWYQQTPGQGLQFLFEYFSETQRNKGNFPGRFSGRQFSNSRSEMNVSTLELGDSALYLCASAGQETQYFGPGTRLLVL.

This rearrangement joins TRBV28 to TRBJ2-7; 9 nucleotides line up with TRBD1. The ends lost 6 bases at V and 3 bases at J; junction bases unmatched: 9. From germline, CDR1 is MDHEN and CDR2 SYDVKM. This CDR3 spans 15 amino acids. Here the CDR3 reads CASRYPGQGIYEQYF. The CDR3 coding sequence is TGTGCCAGCAGATACCCGGGACAGGGCATCTACGAGCAGTACTTC.

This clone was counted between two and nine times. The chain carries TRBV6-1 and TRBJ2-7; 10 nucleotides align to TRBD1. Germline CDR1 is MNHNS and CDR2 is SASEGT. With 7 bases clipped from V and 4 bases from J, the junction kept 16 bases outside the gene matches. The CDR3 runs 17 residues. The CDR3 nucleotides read TGTGCCAGCACCTCGGGGACAGGGGTTTCATTGGGTTACGAGCAGTACTTC. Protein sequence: CASTSGTGVSLGYEQYF.

The DNA of the CDR3 is TGTGCCAGCAGTTTAGGGTCAGGGGTCCTTAGCAATCAGCCCCAGCATTTT. Translation gives CASSLGSGVLSNQPQHF. The chain links TRBV12-3 or TRBV12-4 to TRBJ1-5; a possible D gene is TRBD1 (6 bases). This CDR3 contains 17 residues. V shed 1 base and J shed 0 bases, with 13 bases lying between them.

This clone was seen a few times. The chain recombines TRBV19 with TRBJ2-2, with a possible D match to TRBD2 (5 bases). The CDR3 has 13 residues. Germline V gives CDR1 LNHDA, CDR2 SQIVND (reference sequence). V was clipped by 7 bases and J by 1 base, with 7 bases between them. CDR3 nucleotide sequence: TGTGCCAGTATTACTAGGAACACCGGGGAGCTGTTTTTT. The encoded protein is CASITRNTGELFF.

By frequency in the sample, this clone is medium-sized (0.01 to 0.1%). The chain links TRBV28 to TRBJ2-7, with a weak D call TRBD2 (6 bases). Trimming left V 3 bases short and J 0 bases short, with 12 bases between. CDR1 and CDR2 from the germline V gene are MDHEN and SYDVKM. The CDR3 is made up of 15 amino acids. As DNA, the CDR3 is TGTGCCAGCAGTTTTCTGGACTACCTCTCCTACGAGCAGTACTTC. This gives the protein CASSFLDYLSYEQYF.

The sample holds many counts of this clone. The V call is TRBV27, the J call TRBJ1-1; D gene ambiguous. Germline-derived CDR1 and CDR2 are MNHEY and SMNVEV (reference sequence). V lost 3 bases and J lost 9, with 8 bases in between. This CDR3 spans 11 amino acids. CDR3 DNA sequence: TGTGCCAGCAGTTTCGGGCAGAAAGCTTTCTTT. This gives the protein CASSFGQKAFF.

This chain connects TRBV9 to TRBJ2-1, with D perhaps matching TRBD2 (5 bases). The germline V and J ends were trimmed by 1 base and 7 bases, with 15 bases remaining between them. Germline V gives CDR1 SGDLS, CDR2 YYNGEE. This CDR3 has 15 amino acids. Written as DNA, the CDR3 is TGTGCCAGCAGCGTAAGTGAGGGAATGGGTAATGAGCAGTTCTTC. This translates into CASSVSEGMGNEQFF.

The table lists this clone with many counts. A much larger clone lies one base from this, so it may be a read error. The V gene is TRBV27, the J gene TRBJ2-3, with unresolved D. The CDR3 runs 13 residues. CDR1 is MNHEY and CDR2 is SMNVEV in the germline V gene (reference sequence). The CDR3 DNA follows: TGTGCCGGCAGTCTCGGCTCCGTAGATACGCAGTATTTT. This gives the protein CAGSLGSVDTQYF.